The entry that follows covers one T cell receptor beta chain sequence. This clone was counted ten times or more. No cognate antigen has been identified for it. Base qualities are not provided; no much larger clone lies one nucleotide away. This sample is part of a study of shared clonotypes between healthy human individuals (dated by TCRdb to about 2020). At the level of the whole study: The cohort included three men and a couple of women between 18 and 49 years of age. For each donor, three plates each were used for CD4 naive and CD4 memory, two plates were used for CD8 naive, and one plate was used for CD8 memory. Blood TCR repertoires of five healthy adults were deeply sequenced to estimate repertoire size and the extent of clonotype sharing between individuals. To increase sequencing depth and limit assay-specific biases, TCR repertoire library preparation and sequencing were carried out by different laboratories using diverse techniques. Each donor's leukapheresis produced roughly between about 0.85 and 10 billion PBMCs.

The donors were healthy, HIV-negative adults with no recently reported acute infections or vaccinations. Only Caucasian adults living in Nashville, Tennessee, USA were represented among the donors. CD4+ T cells were enriched by magnetic negative selection; naive cells were then positively selected on CD45RA, and the negative fraction formed the memory subset. Blood was collected by leukapheresis, and PBMCs were isolated by Ficoll-Histopaque density gradient centrifugation and then cryopreserved in liquid nitrogen vapor phase. Analytical flow cytometry was used to check the purity and quantity of each magnetically sorted T cell population. From each sorted fraction, genomic DNA was isolated and quantified by UV absorbance on a Nanodrop 2000c. At the junction V is shortened by 3 bases and J by 6 bases, with 9 bases in between. The CDR3 runs 13 residues from the cysteine to the phenylalanine. Only the CDR3 part of the read is kept: 39 bases, read in frame from the first base. The germline V gene gives CDR1 as LGHNA and CDR2 as YNFKEQ.

What the research found in general, with its limitations: Higher generation probabilities were observed for clonotypes shared by all four sorted-subset donors than for non-shared clonotypes. Incomplete sequencing was indicated by rarefaction of sorted-subset datasets, despite the large sequencing depth. Sampling was limited to blood, and TCR repertoires in tissue likely differ from TCR repertoires in blood. Across a handful of donors, approximately 4.9% of naive CD4, approximately 3.5% of naive CD8, approximately 2.5% of memory CD4, and 0.4% of memory CD8 clonotypes were shared. Because the study included a small number of donors, the genetic and exposure-history diversity represented was limited. Pairwise subsampling indicated that sequencing depth was expected to affect the degree of clonotype sharing among donors. Naive subsets generally had larger estimated clonotype richness than memory subsets.

Using the deep immunoSEQ assay, TCR CDR3 regions were amplified from genomic DNA by multiplex PCR. For each cell subset, the extracted genomic DNA was distributed evenly across all wells of several immunoSEQ 96-well plates, and each plate served as one replicate. Each replicate PCR for sorted subsets received around 200 ng genomic DNA, equal to roughly 30,000 T cell genomes. The purified libraries were quantified using a Qubit 3.0 fluorometer, sized with a Bioanalyzer 2100, and then quantified again using the KAPA Library Quantification kit. Every immunoSEQ 96-well plate was sequenced on a dedicated single-read 150-cycle Illumina NextSeq 550 flow cell. For the original study's pipeline: Because the immunoSEQ output held only junctional sequences and lacked quality scores, the filtering could not match the filtering applied to full-length reads. Sequences were annotated with PyIR, a Python wrapper for IgBLAST v1.9, and V/J genes and CDR3 were assigned using IMGT germline references. Reads were removed for weak V/J assignments (E-value above 1e-6), missing CDR3, stop codons, out-of-frame junctions, or ambiguous translated residues. V3J clonotypes were defined as sequences sharing the same inferred V gene, J gene, and CDR3 amino acid sequence. Percentage overlap between repertoires was computed as shared unique clonotypes divided by the size of the smaller repertoire. Richness of each repertoire was evaluated using RTK rarefaction, the Chao1 estimator, and Recon v2.1 estimates of unobserved clonotypes. For all TCRbeta clonotypes obtained by the gDNA method from a few donors, generation probabilities were computed with OLGA. Held by TCRdb, this immuneACCESS table contains in-frame sequences only and omits some clones. Under half of the omission traces to an unresolved V gene where checked; the cause of the rest is unknown. V, J and clone size were drawn from that table, and D and trimming were deduced from the DNA. This sample has some 1,100,000 clones in its table, and roughly 74% of those were observed once. The ten largest clones add up to approximately 0.56% of the sample.

This receptor chain uses TRBV4-2 and TRBJ2-1; perhaps TRBD2 is the D gene, with 6 bases matching. This receptor was identified in a young man in good health. Some clones in this sample may be carry-over from other donors' samples. The sequencing input was memory CD4+ T cells from PBMCs. The intended sense of this specimen's cell subset or site label: CD45RA-negative fraction. The bases are TGTGCCAGCAGCCAGATTAGCGGCAATGAGCAGTTCTTC. Its coded protein is CASSQISGNEQFF.